A selection of T cell receptor beta chains follows, all from one sample in a study of blood T cells in healthy people across ages. Using its own MiXCR run on the 5' RACE reads, TCRdb lists one record per CDR3 protein. This sample yields 1,500,000 or so distinct CDR3 sequences, of which approximately 59% are seen a single time; over 5% belongs to the top ten. The material sequenced was blood. Source of these receptors: a man aged 18 to 35 in good health. Each CDR3 is given with its conserved first and last residue. A D gene is named only where the DNA matches it firmly. The size field is filled for only some rows; it gives once, few, many or a size class.

d_call	cdr3_length	v_call	clone_size	j_call	cdr3_aa	cdr3_nt
-	15	TRBV28	few	TRBJ1-2	CASSVAGTSLRGYTF	TGTGCCAGCAGTGTCGCCGGGACCTCCCTGAGGGGCTACACCTTC
-	16	TRBV5-1	few	TRBJ1-1	CASSPLRTELNTEAFF	TGCGCCAGCAGCCCCCTCCGGACAGAGTTGAACACTGAAGCTTTCTTT
TRBD1	16	TRBV12-3/TRBV12-4	-	TRBJ1-5	CASSEIGGYSNQPQHF	TGTGCCAGCAGTGAAATAGGGGGCTATAGCAATCAGCCCCAGCATTTT
-	15	TRBV2	-	TRBJ2-2	CASSGRDAATGELFF	TGTGCCAGCAGTGGCCGAGACGCCGCTACCGGGGAGCTGTTTTTT
TRBD1	20	TRBV13	-	TRBJ2-6	CASSHGTAGSPPPGANVLTF	TGTGCCAGTAGCCATGGGACAGCCGGATCCCCCCCTCCTGGGGCCAACGTCCTGACTTTC
TRBD2	20	TRBV6-2/TRBV6-3	few	TRBJ2-3	CASSFPLRLGGGVSTDTQYF	TGTGCCAGCAGTTTTCCCCTGCGGTTGGGCGGGGGGGTGAGCACAGATACGCAGTATTTT
-	15	TRBV3-1	few	TRBJ2-7	CASSQVSRLAYEQYF	TGTGCCAGCAGCCAAGTATCCAGGTTAGCCTACGAGCAGTACTTC
TRBD1	16	TRBV3-1	-	TRBJ2-3	CASSRRTGPSTDTQYF	TGTGCCAGCAGCCGACGGACAGGGCCTAGCACAGATACGCAGTATTTT
-	16	TRBV14	-	TRBJ1-1	CASSLPLACTDTEAFF	TGTGCCAGCAGCCTCCCTCTGGCTTGTACGGACACTGAAGCTTTCTTT
TRBD2	15	TRBV14	-	TRBJ2-1	CASSPGSGRAGEQFF	TGTGCCAGCAGCCCCGGGAGCGGGAGGGCCGGTGAGCAGTTCTTC
TRBD1	19	TRBV11-2	-	TRBJ2-7	CASSLDPRKGQGQPYEQYF	TGTGCCAGCAGCTTAGACCCGCGCAAGGGACAGGGGCAACCCTACGAGCAGTACTTC
TRBD1	14	TRBV5-1	-	TRBJ2-7	CASSWTGDNYEQYF	TGCGCCAGCAGCTGGACAGGGGATAACTACGAGCAGTACTTC
-	14	TRBV28	-	TRBJ1-6	CASSRRATHSPLHF	TGTGCCAGCAGTCGCCGGGCAACCCACTCACCCCTCCACTTT
TRBD1	14	TRBV5-1	-	TRBJ2-7	CASSWDSFSYEQYF	TGCGCCAGCAGCTGGGACAGTTTCTCCTACGAGCAGTACTTC
TRBD1	14	TRBV6-1	-	TRBJ1-5	CASRRTGIDQPQHF	TGTGCCAGCCGACGGACAGGGATTGATCAGCCCCAGCATTTT
TRBD2	19	TRBV4-1	-	TRBJ2-3	CASSQDPLVAGEGTDTQYF	TGCGCCAGCAGCCAAGATCCTCTAGTGGCGGGAGAAGGCACAGATACGCAGTATTTT
-	15	TRBV11-3	few	TRBJ2-5	CASSRGTDSQETQYF	TGTGCCAGCAGCCGCGGGACGGATTCTCAAGAGACCCAGTACTTC
-	11	TRBV29-1	few	TRBJ2-5	CSGQEQETQYF	TGCAGCGGACAGGAGCAAGAGACCCAGTACTTC
-	16	TRBV7-6	-	TRBJ2-1	CASSRTPGNSYNEQFF	TGTGCCAGCAGTCGAACCCCGGGTAATTCCTACAATGAGCAGTTCTTC
-	14	TRBV13	-	TRBJ1-1	CASSPAGPKTEAFF	TGTGCCAGCAGCCCGGCGGGACCTAAAACTGAAGCTTTCTTT
TRBD1	16	TRBV12-3/TRBV12-4	few	TRBJ1-1	CASSTTEGQGNTEAFF	TGTGCCAGCAGCACAACTGAGGGACAGGGAAACACTGAAGCTTTCTTT
TRBD1	17	TRBV7-9	-	TRBJ2-7	CASSLGNRGVAVYEQYF	TGTGCCAGCAGCTTAGGGAACAGGGGGGTAGCGGTATACGAGCAGTACTTC
-	14	TRBV27	few	TRBJ2-5	CASSFRESKETQYF	TGTGCCAGCAGTTTTAGGGAGTCAAAAGAGACCCAGTACTTC
TRBD1	17	TRBV27	few	TRBJ1-1	CASSALATGTFNTEAFF	TGTGCCAGCAGTGCTCTGGCGACAGGGACTTTCAACACTGAAGCTTTCTTT
-	12	TRBV20-1	-	TRBJ2-3	CSARQGADTQYF	TGCAGTGCTAGACAGGGAGCAGATACGCAGTATTTT
-	14	TRBV3-1	few	TRBJ1-1	CASSQGQESTEAFF	TGTGCCAGCAGCCAAGGACAGGAGAGCACTGAAGCTTTCTTT
-	13	TRBV20-1	-	TRBJ2-3	CSARDSRTDTQYF	TGCAGTGCTAGAGATTCGAGAACAGATACGCAGTATTTT
-	16	TRBV6-6	-	TRBJ2-4	CASSYSTVRAKNIQYF	TGTGCCAGCAGTTACTCGACAGTAAGGGCCAAAAACATTCAGTACTTC
-	13	TRBV7-2	-	TRBJ2-3	CASSLFGGDTQYF	TGTGCCAGCAGCTTATTCGGAGGAGATACGCAGTATTTT
-	13	TRBV20-1	-	TRBJ2-3	CSARESSTDTQYF	TGCAGTGCTAGAGAGTCCTCCACAGATACGCAGTATTTT
-	17	TRBV4-2	-	TRBJ2-7	CASSQVEARISPYEQYF	TGTGCCAGCAGCCAAGTTGAGGCAAGGATTTCGCCTTACGAGCAGTACTTC
TRBD1	17	TRBV7-2	few	TRBJ2-3	CASSPETGSLGTDTQYF	TGTGCCAGCAGCCCAGAGACAGGGTCTTTAGGCACAGATACGCAGTATTTT
-	15	TRBV5-6	-	TRBJ1-1	CASSQWERMNTEAFF	TGTGCCAGCAGTCAGTGGGAGCGGATGAACACTGAAGCTTTCTTT
TRBD1	13	TRBV10-3	few	TRBJ2-3	CAVGTDSTDTQYF	TGTGCCGTCGGGACAGATAGCACAGATACGCAGTATTTT
-	13	TRBV6-2/TRBV6-3	-	TRBJ2-7	CASTPGIPYEQYF	TGCGCCAGCACCCCAGGGATTCCCTACGAGCAGTACTTC
-	15	TRBV3-1	-	TRBJ2-7	CASSQASEGVYEQYF	TGTGCCAGCAGCCAAGCCAGCGAGGGTGTCTACGAGCAGTACTTC
TRBD2	14	TRBV6-5	few	TRBJ2-7	CASSYGLAEYEQYF	TGTGCCAGCAGTTACGGGCTAGCGGAATACGAGCAGTACTTC
-	14	TRBV20-1	-	TRBJ2-1	CSARDWGISNEQFF	TGCAGTGCTAGAGATTGGGGGATATCCAATGAGCAGTTCTTC
-	14	TRBV20-1	few	TRBJ2-4	CSARGTLAKNIQYF	TGCAGTGCTAGGGGGACTCTAGCCAAAAACATTCAGTACTTC
-	11	TRBV6-5	-	TRBJ1-4	CASGREEKLFF	TGTGCCAGTGGGAGAGAAGAAAAACTGTTTTTT
-	15	TRBV7-6	few	TRBJ2-7	CASSFGGGGAYEQYF	TGTGCCAGCAGCTTCGGGGGCGGCGGCGCCTACGAGCAGTACTTC
TRBD1	15	TRBV5-1	-	TRBJ2-5	CASSIGTGGRETQYF	TGCGCCAGCAGCATAGGGACAGGGGGCAGAGAGACCCAGTACTTC
-	11	TRBV6-2/TRBV6-3	once	TRBJ2-1	CASARLGEQFF	TGTGCCAGCGCTAGACTCGGCGAGCAGTTCTTC
TRBD1	17	TRBV6-2/TRBV6-3	once	TRBJ2-2	CASSYKTGQATHGELFF	TGTGCCAGCAGTTACAAGACGGGACAGGCCACACACGGGGAGCTGTTTTTT
TRBD1	18	TRBV6-1	-	TRBJ1-2	CASSEEEDRGLPDRGYTF	TGTGCCAGCAGTGAAGAGGAAGACAGGGGGCTCCCAGATCGGGGCTACACCTTC